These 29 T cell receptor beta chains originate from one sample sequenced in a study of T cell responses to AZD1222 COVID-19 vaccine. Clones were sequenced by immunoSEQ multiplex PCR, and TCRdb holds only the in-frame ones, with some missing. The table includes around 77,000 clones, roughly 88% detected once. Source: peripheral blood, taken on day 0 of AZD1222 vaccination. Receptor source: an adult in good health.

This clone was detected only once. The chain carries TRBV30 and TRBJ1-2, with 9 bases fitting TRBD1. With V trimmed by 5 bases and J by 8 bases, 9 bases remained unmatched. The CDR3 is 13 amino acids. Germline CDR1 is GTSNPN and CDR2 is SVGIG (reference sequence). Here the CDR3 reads CAWVQTGGLGYTF. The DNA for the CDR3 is TGTGCCTGGGTTCAAACAGGGGGCCTCGGCTACACCTTC.

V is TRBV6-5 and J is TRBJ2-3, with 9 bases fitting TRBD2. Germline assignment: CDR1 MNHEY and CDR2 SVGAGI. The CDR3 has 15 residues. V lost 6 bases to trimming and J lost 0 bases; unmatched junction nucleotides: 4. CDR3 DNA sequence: TGTGCCAGCAGCGACGGACTAGCGAGCACAGATACGCAGTATTTT. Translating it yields CASSDGLASTDTQYF.

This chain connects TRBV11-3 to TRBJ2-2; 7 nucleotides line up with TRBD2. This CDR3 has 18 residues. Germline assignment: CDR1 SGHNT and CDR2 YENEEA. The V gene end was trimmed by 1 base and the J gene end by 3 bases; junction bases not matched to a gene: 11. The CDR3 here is CASSLGRRASGDTGELFF. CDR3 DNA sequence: TGTGCCAGCAGCTTAGGACGTAGGGCTAGCGGAGACACCGGGGAGCTGTTTTTT.

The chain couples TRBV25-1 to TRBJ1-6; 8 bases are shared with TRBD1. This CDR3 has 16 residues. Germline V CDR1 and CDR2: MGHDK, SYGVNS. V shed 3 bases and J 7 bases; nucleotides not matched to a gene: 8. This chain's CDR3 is CASSDNRGQGNSPLHF. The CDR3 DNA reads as TGTGCCAGCAGTGACAACCGAGGACAGGGCAATTCACCCCTCCACTTT.

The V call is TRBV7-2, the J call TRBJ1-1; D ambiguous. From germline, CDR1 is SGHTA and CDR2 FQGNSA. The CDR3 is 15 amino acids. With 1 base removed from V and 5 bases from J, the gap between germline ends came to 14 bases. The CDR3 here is CASSLGVAGRTEAFF. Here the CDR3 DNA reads TGTGCCAGCAGCTTAGGGGTGGCGGGCAGGACTGAAGCTTTCTTT.

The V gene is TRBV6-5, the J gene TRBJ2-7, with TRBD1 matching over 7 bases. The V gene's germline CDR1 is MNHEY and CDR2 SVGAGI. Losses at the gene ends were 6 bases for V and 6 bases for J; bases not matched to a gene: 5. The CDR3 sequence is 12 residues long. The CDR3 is CASSRTGTEQYF. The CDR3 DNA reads TGTGCCAGCAGCAGGACAGGTACCGAGCAGTACTTC.

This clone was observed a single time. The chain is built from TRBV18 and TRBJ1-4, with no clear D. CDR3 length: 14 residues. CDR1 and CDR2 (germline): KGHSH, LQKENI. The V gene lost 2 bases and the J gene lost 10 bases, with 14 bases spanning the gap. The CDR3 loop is CASSPAGGLGKLFF. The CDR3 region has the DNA TGTGCCAGCTCACCAGCCGGCGGACTCGGAAAACTGTTTTTT.

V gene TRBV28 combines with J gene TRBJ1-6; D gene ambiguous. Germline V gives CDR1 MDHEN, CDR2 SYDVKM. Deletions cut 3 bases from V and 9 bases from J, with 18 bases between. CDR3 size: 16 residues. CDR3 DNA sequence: TGTGCCAGCAGTTTGGTTTCGGGCGTAAAAGGTTCACCCCTCCACTTT. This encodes CASSLVSGVKGSPLHF.

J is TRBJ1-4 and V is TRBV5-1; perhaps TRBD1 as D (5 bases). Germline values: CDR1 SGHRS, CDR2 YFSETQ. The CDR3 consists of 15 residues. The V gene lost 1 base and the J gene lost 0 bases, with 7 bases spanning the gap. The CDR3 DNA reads TGCGCCAGCAGCTTGCAGGGAGCAACTAATGAAAAACTGTTTTTT. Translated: CASSLQGATNEKLFF. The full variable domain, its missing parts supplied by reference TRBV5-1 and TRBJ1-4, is KAGVTQTPRYLIKTRGQQVTLSCSPISGHRSVSWYQQTPGQGLQFLFEYFSETQRNKGNFPGRFSGRQFSNSRSEMNVSTLELGDSALYLCASSLQGATNEKLFFGSGTQLSVL.

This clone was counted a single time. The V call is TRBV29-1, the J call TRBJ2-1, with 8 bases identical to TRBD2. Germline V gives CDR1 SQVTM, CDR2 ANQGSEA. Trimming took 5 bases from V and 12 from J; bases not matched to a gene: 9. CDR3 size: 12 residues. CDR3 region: CSVTGGVGSQFF. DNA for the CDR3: TGCAGCGTTACCGGGGGGGTTGGTTCGCAGTTCTTC.

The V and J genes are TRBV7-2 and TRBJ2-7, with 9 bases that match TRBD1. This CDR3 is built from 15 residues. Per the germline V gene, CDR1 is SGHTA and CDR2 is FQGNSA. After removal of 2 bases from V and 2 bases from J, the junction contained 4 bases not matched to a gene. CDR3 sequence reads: CASSLMTGGTYEQYF. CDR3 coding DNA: TGTGCCAGCAGCTTAATGACAGGGGGAACCTACGAGCAGTACTTC.

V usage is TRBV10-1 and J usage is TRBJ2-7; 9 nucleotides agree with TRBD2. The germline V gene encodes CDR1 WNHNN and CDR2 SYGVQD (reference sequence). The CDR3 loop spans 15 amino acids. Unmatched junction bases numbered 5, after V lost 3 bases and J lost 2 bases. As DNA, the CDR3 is TGCGCCAGCAGTGATCCCGGACTAGCGACCTACGAGCAGTACTTC. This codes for CASSDPGLATYEQYF.

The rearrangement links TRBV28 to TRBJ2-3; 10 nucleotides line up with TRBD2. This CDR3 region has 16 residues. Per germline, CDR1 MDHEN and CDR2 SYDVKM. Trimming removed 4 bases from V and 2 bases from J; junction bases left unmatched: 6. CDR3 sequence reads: CASSSRTSGTTDTQYF. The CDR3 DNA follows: TGTGCCAGCAGTTCACGGACTAGCGGAACCACAGATACGCAGTATTTT.

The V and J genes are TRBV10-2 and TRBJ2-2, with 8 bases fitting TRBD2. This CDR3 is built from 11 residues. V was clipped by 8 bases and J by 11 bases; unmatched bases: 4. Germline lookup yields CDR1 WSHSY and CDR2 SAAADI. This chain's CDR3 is CASQRGGELFF. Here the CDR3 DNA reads TGCGCCAGCCAACGGGGGGGAGAGCTGTTTTTT.

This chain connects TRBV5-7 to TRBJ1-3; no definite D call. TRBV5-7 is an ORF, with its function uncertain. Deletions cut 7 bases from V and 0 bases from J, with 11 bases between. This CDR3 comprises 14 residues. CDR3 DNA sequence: TGTGCCAGCCACTACCTCGGCTCTGGAAACACCATATATTTT. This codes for CASHYLGSGNTIYF.

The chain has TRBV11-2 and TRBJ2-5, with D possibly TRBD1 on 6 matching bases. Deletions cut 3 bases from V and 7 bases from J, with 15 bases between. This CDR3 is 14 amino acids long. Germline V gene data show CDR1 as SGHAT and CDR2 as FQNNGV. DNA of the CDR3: TGTGCCAGCAGCTTGATTCAGGGGCCTGGGACCCAGTACTTC. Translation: CASSLIQGPGTQYF.

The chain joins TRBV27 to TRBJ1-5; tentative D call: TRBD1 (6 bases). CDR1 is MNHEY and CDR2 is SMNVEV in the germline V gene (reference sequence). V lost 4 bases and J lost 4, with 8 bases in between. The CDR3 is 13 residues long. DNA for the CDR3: TGTGCCAGCAGTTCAGACAGGAATCAGCCCCAGCATTTT. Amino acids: CASSSDRNQPQHF.

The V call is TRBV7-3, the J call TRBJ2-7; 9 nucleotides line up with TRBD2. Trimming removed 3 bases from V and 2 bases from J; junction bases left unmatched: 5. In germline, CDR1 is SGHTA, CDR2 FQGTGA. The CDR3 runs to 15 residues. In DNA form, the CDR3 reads TGTGCCAGCAGCTTGACTAGCGGTGCCACCTACGAGCAGTACTTC. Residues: CASSLTSGATYEQYF.

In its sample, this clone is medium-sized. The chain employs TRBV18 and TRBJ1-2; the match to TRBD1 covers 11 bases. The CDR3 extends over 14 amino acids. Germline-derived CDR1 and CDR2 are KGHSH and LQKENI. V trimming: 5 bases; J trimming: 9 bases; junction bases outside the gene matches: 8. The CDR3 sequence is CASSTGTGGNSYTF. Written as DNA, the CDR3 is TGTGCCAGCTCAACCGGGACAGGGGGAAATAGCTACACCTTC.

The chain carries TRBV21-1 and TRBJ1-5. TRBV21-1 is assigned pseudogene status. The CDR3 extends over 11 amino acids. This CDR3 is CASSIHQPQHF. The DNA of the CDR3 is TGTGCCAGCAGCATTCATCAGCCCCAGCATTTT.

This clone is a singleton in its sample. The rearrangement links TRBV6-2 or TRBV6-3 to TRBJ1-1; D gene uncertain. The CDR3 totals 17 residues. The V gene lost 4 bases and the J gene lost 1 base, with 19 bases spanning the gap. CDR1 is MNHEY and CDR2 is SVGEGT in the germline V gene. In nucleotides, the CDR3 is TGTGCCAGCAGTTCGGCCATCCCGGAAGAGGGGAACACTGAAGCTTTCTTT. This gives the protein CASSSAIPEEGNTEAFF.

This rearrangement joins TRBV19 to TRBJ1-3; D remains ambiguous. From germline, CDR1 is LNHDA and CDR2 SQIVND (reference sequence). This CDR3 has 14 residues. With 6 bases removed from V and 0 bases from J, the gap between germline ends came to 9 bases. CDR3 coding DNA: TGTGCCAGTAGGCGCAAGGACTCTGGAAACACCATATATTTT. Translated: CASRRKDSGNTIYF.

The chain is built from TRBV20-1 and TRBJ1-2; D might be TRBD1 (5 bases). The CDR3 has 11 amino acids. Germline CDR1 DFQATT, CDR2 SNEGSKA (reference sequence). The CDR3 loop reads CRAGEGYGYTF. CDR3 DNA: TGCAGGGCGGGGGAGGGCTATGGCTACACCTTC.

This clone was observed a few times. The CDR3 spells CATSDRAGGHQPQHF. The CDR3 region has the DNA TGTGCCACCAGTGATAGGGCAGGCGGGCATCAGCCCCAGCATTTT. The chain is built from TRBV24-1 and TRBJ1-5; no clear D. The CDR3 has 15 residues. The V gene lost 3 bases and the J gene lost 5 bases, with 13 bases spanning the gap. The germline V gene has CDR1 KGHDR and CDR2 SFDVKD.

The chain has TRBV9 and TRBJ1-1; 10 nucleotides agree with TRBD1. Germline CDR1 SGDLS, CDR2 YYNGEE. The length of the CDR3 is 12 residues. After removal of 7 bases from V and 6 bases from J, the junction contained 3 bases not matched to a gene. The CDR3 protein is CASSGTGAEAFF. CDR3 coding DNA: TGTGCCAGCTCCGGGACAGGGGCTGAAGCTTTCTTT.

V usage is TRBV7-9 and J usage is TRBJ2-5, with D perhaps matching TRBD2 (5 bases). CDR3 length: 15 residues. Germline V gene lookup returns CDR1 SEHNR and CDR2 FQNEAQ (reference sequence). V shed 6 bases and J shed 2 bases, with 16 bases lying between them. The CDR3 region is CASRQAARGQETQYF. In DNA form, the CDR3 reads TGTGCCAGCAGACAAGCCGCCCGGGGTCAAGAGACCCAGTACTTC.

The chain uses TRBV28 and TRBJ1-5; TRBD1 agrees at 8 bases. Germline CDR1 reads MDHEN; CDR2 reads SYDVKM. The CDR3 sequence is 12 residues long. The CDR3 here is CAIQGANQPQHF. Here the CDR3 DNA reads TGTGCTATCCAGGGGGCCAATCAGCCCCAGCATTTT.

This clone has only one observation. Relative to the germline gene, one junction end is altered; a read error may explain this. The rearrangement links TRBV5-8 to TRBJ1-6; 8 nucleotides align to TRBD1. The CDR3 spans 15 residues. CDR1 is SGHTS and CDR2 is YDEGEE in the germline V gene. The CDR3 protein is CASSLRRTGNLPLHF. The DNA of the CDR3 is TGTGCCAGCAGCTTGAGACGGACAGGGAATTTACCCCTCCACTTT.

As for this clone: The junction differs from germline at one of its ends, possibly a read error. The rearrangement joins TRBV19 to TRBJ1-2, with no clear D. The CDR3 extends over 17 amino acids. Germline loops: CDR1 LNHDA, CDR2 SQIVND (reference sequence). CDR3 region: CASSRSETFSWNSEKYF. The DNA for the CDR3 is TGTGCCAGTAGTCGGTCGGAGACTTTTAGCTGGAATAGCGAGAAATACTTC.